This passage covers 5 T cell receptor beta chains from one sample sequenced in a study of blood T cell repertoires in COVID-19. Profiling relied on immunoSEQ multiplex PCR, and the TCRdb table lists in-frame clones only, not all of them. The sample shows roughly 80,000 clones, 70% to 90% of them seen only once. The sequenced sample consisted of peripheral blood. All receptors derive from an elderly woman with acute or convalescent COVID-19.

The genes are TRBV6-5 and TRBJ1-1, with D hard to call. The V and J ends lost 6 bases and 0 bases respectively, with 11 bases between them. CDR3 length: 14 amino acids. The germline V gene encodes CDR1 MNHEY and CDR2 SVGAGI. The CDR3 protein is CASRFGNLNTEAFF. CDR3 in DNA: TGTGCCAGCAGGTTCGGGAATCTGAACACTGAAGCTTTCTTT.

This chain uses TRBV4-2 with TRBJ2-3; possibly TRBD2 for D (5 bases). The CDR3 has 16 residues. Germline V gives CDR1 LGHNA, CDR2 YNFKEQ. Trimming stripped 0 bases from V and 1 base from J, with 11 bases between. CDR3 protein: CASSQESGPGTDTQYF. CDR3 bases: TGTGCCAGCAGCCAAGAGAGCGGTCCGGGCACAGATACGCAGTATTTT.

The rearrangement links TRBV5-6 to TRBJ2-7, with 11 bases aligning to TRBD2. Germline lookup yields CDR1 SGHDT and CDR2 YYEEEE. The CDR3 has 18 residues. Germline trimming cut 0 bases from V and 7 bases from J; bases unmatched to any gene: 15. The CDR3 here is CASSLGTSGSGRAGEQYF. CDR3 nucleotides: TGTGCCAGCAGCTTGGGTACTAGCGGGAGCGGTCGAGCGGGTGAGCAGTACTTC.

This clone was observed a handful of times. The CDR3 spells CAWSVHRQNTEAFF. CDR3 in DNA: TGTGCCTGGAGTGTACACAGGCAGAACACTGAAGCTTTCTTT. This chain links TRBV30 with TRBJ1-1; D might be TRBD1 (5 bases). The CDR3 consists of 14 residues. CDR1 GTSNPN and CDR2 SVGIG come from the germline V gene (reference sequence). V was trimmed by 0 bases and J by 1 base, leaving 9 bases between them. Variable domain in full (rest from reference TRBV30 and TRBJ1-1): SQTIHQWPATLVQPVGSPLSLECTVEGTSNPNLYWYRQAAGRGLQLLFYSVGIGQISSEVPQNLSASRPQDRQFILSSKKLLLSDSGFYLCAWSVHRQNTEAFFGQGTRLTVV.

The chain employs TRBV5-1 and TRBJ2-5; D gene uncertain. The V gene's germline CDR1 is SGHRS and CDR2 YFSETQ. The V gene lost 1 base and the J gene lost 4 bases, with 8 bases spanning the gap. CDR3 length: 13 amino acids. The CDR3 reads CASSLTQLETQYF. DNA for the CDR3: TGCGCCAGCAGCTTGACGCAGTTAGAGACCCAGTACTTC.